This T cell receptor beta chain derives from a study of blood T cell repertoires in COVID-19 (dated by TCRdb to about 2020). For the study in its entirety: Samples from collaborators originated in the United States, Italy and Spain and spanned both the acute and convalescent phases of COVID-19. The prospective study material was composed of cDNA or gDNA derived from T cells, B-cell-depleted T cells, or PBMCs. The dataset comprised deeply sampled blood TCRbeta repertoires from subjects exposed to, actively infected with, or recovered from COVID-19. A freely available public database, intended as a resource for researchers studying the immune response to SARS-CoV-2, is where the repertoires were released. Samples came from the ongoing ImmuneRACE study (first 160 participants) plus 1,254 subjects from 6 global collaborators. The sample metadata nearly always contained a de-identified subject ID, COVID-19 status, age in years and sex. HLA class I and class II types, where available, came from metadata supplied by the sample provider rather than from assay-based typing.

This clone was detected once. There is no known antigen for this receptor. No clone much larger than this one lies a single base away; base qualities are absent. The immunoSEQ Assay, a bias-controlled multiplex PCR, was used to amplify TCRbeta CDR3 regions from genomic DNA. Concerning the study's data processing: Nucleated cell counts per sample were estimated from amplification of reference gene primers within the assay. Sequence reads were collapsed and filtered to measure the absolute abundance of every unique TCRbeta CDR3 rearrangement. For each sample, productive Simpson clonality was calculated by taking the square root of Simpson's diversity index across productive rearrangements. Held by TCRdb, this immuneACCESS table contains in-frame sequences only and omits some clones. Under half of the omission traces to an unresolved V gene where checked; the cause of the rest is unknown. That table supplies the V and J calls and clone size; D and trimming were determined from the DNA. Present in this sample are under 400,000 clones, 70% to 90% of which were seen just once. The ten largest clones add up to 10% of the sample.

V and J are truncated by 0 bases and 5 bases respectively, leaving an intervening sequence of 16 bases. The CDR3, from cysteine to phenylalanine, totals 16 residues. Left in the record is the CDR3 DNA by itself, 48 bases read in frame from the first base. CDR1 and CDR2, per the germline V gene (reference sequence), are LNHNV and YYDKDF. One collaborating source in Seattle enrolled patients during active infection and followed them longitudinally through the course of disease. Whole blood was collected in K2EDTA tubes by collaborating institutions according to the institutions' own protocols. For TCRbeta analysis, collaborator samples were shipped as frozen whole blood, as isolated PBMCs, or as DNA extracted from either sample type. Paper-wide results and their limitations: How much clinical and demographic metadata was included differed by source and by participant, and the metadata was provided uncurated.

The sample comprised peripheral blood. The rearrangement combines TRBV15 with TRBJ1-1; 6 matching bases give a weak D call of TRBD1. The source is a woman aged 25 to 39 with COVID-19, enrolled during active disease. The DNA sequence reads TGTGCCACCAGCAGAGAGGGGGGGGCGCGCGGGACTGAAGCTTTCTTT. The encoded protein is CATSREGGARGTEAFF.